This T cell receptor beta chain was recorded in a study of cytomegalovirus exposure and HLA in healthy donors. Turning to this clone: Its antigen is unknown.

In the PCR, 60 Vbeta and 13 Jbeta primers were used. Repertoires were generated with immunoSEQ multiplex PCR, while TCRdb's copy carries only in-frame clones and drops some. The data show fewer than 200,000 clones, around 68% seen once. The CDR3 has 14 residues. Trimming took off 6 bases at V and 3 bases at J, with 12 bases between the two ends. Germline CDR1 and CDR2: SNHLY and FYNNEI. Study findings and constraints: According to the study, about 180 TCR beta chains were cytomegalovirus-associated. Researchers left out some V segments, among them TRBV6-2 and TRBV6-3, as indistinguishable. Common viral pathogens seemed, in a later analysis, to connect with several of the most significant clusters. TCR beta V- and J-gene trimming was later associated with a missense DCLRE1C variant.

The TCR comes from a girl under 18 in good health and CMV-seronegative. The sample taken for sequencing was PBMCs. The rearrangement links TRBV2 to TRBJ1-5; D gene uncertain. DNA of the CDR3: TGTGCCAGCAGAACCGACGGACTCAATCAGCCCCAGCATTTT. Amino acid sequence: CASRTDGLNQPQHF.